Listed here are 22 T cell receptor beta chains from one sample, sequenced in a study of response to subunit inactivated influenza vaccine. MiXCR was run by TCRdb on the RT-PCR reads, yielding one entry per CDR3 protein. The data contain about 480,000 distinct CDR3 sequences, 25% of them singletons. The specimen was CD4+ T cells sorted from PBMCs, collected roughly 5 days after vaccination. The receptor set was obtained from a man aged 50-59 years who received an inactivated influenza vaccine.

This clonotype was observed a few times. J is TRBJ2-3 and V is TRBV4-3, with D maybe TRBD2 (6 bases). CDR1 and CDR2 from the germline V gene are LGHNA and YSLEER. The CDR3 loop spans 16 amino acids. Deletions cut 2 bases from V and 2 bases from J, with 14 bases between. The CDR3 DNA sequence: TGCGCCAGCAGCCAATCCCCCGCGGGGTACACAGATACGCAGTATTTT. It yields the protein CASSQSPAGYTDTQYF.

This clonotype was observed a few times. The rearrangement links TRBV3-1 to TRBJ2-7; perhaps D is TRBD1 or TRBD2 (5 bases each). V was cut by 4 bases and J by 6 bases, with 19 bases left in between. CDR1 is LGHDT and CDR2 is YNNKEL in the germline V gene (reference sequence). The length of the CDR3 is 15 residues. The chain's CDR3 is CASSRPGTGTREQYF. The CDR3 nucleotides read TGTGCCAGCAGCCGGCCCGGGACCGGCACTCGCGAGCAGTACTTC.

The gene calls are TRBV5-1 and TRBJ2-1, with 14 nucleotides matching TRBD2. Germline CDR1 SGHRS, CDR2 YFSETQ. J was trimmed by 5 bases and V by 7 bases; bases with no gene match: 2. The CDR3 runs to 14 residues. CDR3 protein: CASGTSGRHNEQFF. The CDR3 coding sequence is TGCGCCAGCGGGACTAGCGGGAGACACAATGAGCAGTTCTTC.

This clonotype was seen repeatedly, ten times or more. The J gene is TRBJ2-3, the V gene TRBV18, with D tentatively TRBD2 (5 bases). This CDR3 is built from 14 residues. Germline V lookup: CDR1 KGHSH, CDR2 LQKENI. Trimming stripped 5 bases from V and 2 bases from J, with 11 bases between. This CDR3 is CASSKGVNTDTQYF. CDR3 in DNA: TGTGCCAGCTCAAAGGGAGTGAACACAGATACGCAGTATTTT.

The chain employs TRBV20-1 and TRBJ2-5; D may be TRBD1 or TRBD2 (5 bases each). Trimming left V 6 bases short and J 4 bases short, with 18 bases between. The CDR3 totals 14 residues. Germline V gene data show CDR1 as DFQATT and CDR2 as SNEGSKA (reference sequence). The CDR3, as DNA: TGCAGTGCATCCCTCTCGGGGCCAAGAGAGACCCAGTACTTC. Residues: CSASLSGPRETQYF.

The rearrangement uses TRBV15 and TRBJ2-7; 8 bases map to TRBD1. This CDR3 contains 16 residues. The germline gives CDR1 LNHNV, CDR2 YYDKDF (reference sequence). V was clipped by 0 bases and J by 4 bases; unmatched bases: 8. CDR3 coding DNA: TGTGCCACCAGCAGAGATTTGGCAGGGGGCGGGTACGAGCAGTACTTC. Protein sequence: CATSRDLAGGGYEQYF.

This clonotype showed up just a few times. V and J are TRBV3-1 and TRBJ2-1; D may be TRBD1 or TRBD2 (5 bases each). The length of the CDR3 is 14 residues. Per germline, CDR1 LGHDT and CDR2 YNNKEL (reference sequence). The ends were cut back, 0 bases at V and 8 bases at J, with 11 bases in the middle. The CDR3 is CASSQDGGTYEQFF. CDR3 nucleotide sequence: TGTGCCAGCAGCCAAGATGGGGGTACTTATGAGCAGTTCTTC.

This clonotype was seen more than once but under ten times. The chain uses TRBV20-1 and TRBJ2-4, with D maybe TRBD1 (5 bases). V lost 3 bases to trimming and J lost 0 bases, with 12 bases between them. CDR1 DFQATT and CDR2 SNEGSKA come from the germline V gene (reference sequence). The CDR3 loop spans 15 amino acids. Here the CDR3 reads CSARGLTIAKNIQYF. The CDR3, as DNA: TGCAGTGCTAGGGGGCTAACCATAGCCAAAAACATTCAGTACTTC.

This clonotype came up a few times. The rearrangement uses TRBV5-1 and TRBJ2-1; 8 bases fit TRBD2. With V trimmed by 1 base and J by 8 bases, 8 bases remained unmatched. CDR3 size: 15 residues. Germline assignment: CDR1 SGHRS and CDR2 YFSETQ. CDR3 DNA: TGCGCCAGCAGCTTGCGCCTAGCGGGTGGAGATGAGCAGTTCTTC. This gives the protein CASSLRLAGGDEQFF.

This clonotype was seen a handful of times. The rearrangement uses TRBV7-2 and TRBJ2-7; 11 positions agree with TRBD2. V shed 5 bases and J 7 bases; nucleotides not matched to a gene: 4. CDR1 SGHTA and CDR2 FQGNSA come from the germline V gene. The CDR3 totals 13 residues. This chain's CDR3 is CASSRSGRGEQYF. In DNA, the CDR3 is TGTGCCAGCAGCCGTAGCGGGAGGGGGGAGCAGTACTTC.

The rearrangement uses TRBV30 and TRBJ2-3, with 9 bases aligning to TRBD1. V was pared by 3 bases and J by 6 bases, with 19 bases of the junction left unmatched. This CDR3 region has 18 residues. From germline, CDR1 is GTSNPN and CDR2 SVGIG (reference sequence). CDR3 in DNA: TGTGCCTGGAGCCTTCTGACAGGGGGGAGTTTGGCGGCGGATACGCAGTATTTT. Its translation is CAWSLLTGGSLAADTQYF.

The V and J genes are TRBV6-1 and TRBJ1-6; 11 bases fit TRBD1. V was clipped by 2 bases and J by 8 bases; unmatched bases: 2. CDR3 size: 15 residues. CDR1 and CDR2 from the germline V gene are MNHNS and SASEGT. CDR3 in amino acids: CASSERTGGDSPLHF. The CDR3 nucleotides are TGTGCCAGCAGTGAAAGGACAGGGGGCGATTCACCCCTCCACTTT.

For the CDR3, the DNA is TGTGCCAGCAGCCTTTGGGGCGGACAAGGAAAAGAGACCCAGTACTTC. It translates to CASSLWGGQGKETQYF. The chain employs TRBV3-1 and TRBJ2-5; perhaps TRBD1 as D (5 bases). V was clipped by 4 bases and J by 3 bases, with 18 bases between them. This CDR3 comprises 16 residues. Germline V gene data show CDR1 as LGHDT and CDR2 as YNNKEL (reference sequence).

CDR3 residues: CASSLEQGNGYTF. The CDR3 nucleotides are TGCGCCAGCAGCTTGGAACAGGGCAATGGCTACACCTTC. The gene calls are TRBV5-1 and TRBJ1-2, with D perhaps TRBD1 (6 bases). Trimming cost V 0 bases and J 6 bases, with 9 bases left between them. Germline V gene lookup returns CDR1 SGHRS and CDR2 YFSETQ. The CDR3 spans 13 residues. Full variable domain (remainder filled in from reference TRBV5-1 and TRBJ1-2): KAGVTQTPRYLIKTRGQQVTLSCSPISGHRSVSWYQQTPGQGLQFLFEYFSETQRNKGNFPGRFSGRQFSNSRSEMNVSTLELGDSALYLCASSLEQGNGYTFGSGTRLTVV.

This clonotype showed up many times. V is TRBV11-2 and J is TRBJ2-7, with D maybe TRBD1 (8 bases). The CDR3 has 14 residues. V was cut by 3 bases and J by 6 bases, with 15 bases left in between. The germline V gene encodes CDR1 SGHAT and CDR2 FQNNGV. The CDR3 coding sequence is TGTGCCAGCAGCTTTGGACAGGGAGGGGGCGAGCAGTACTTC. Its translation is CASSFGQGGGEQYF.

There are a few counts of this clonotype. V gene TRBV6-5 combines with J gene TRBJ1-5, with D tentatively TRBD1 (5 bases). The length of the CDR3 is 14 residues. The V and J ends lost 2 bases and 5 bases respectively, with 10 bases between them. The germline V gene encodes CDR1 MNHEY and CDR2 SVGAGI. The CDR3: CASSYIRADQPQHF. Written as DNA, the CDR3 is TGTGCCAGCAGTTACATCAGGGCCGATCAGCCCCAGCATTTT.

This sequence joins TRBV4-1 and TRBJ2-7; D is perhaps TRBD1 (7 bases). This CDR3 contains 15 residues. V lost 1 base to trimming and J lost 3 bases, with 13 bases between them. Germline loops: CDR1 MGHRA, CDR2 YSYEKL. Here the CDR3 reads CASSQGQGGVYEQYF. CDR3 sequence (DNA): TGCGCCAGCAGCCAAGGACAGGGAGGAGTCTACGAGCAGTACTTC.

In this sample, this clonotype turned up a few times. This chain joins TRBV13 and TRBJ2-3; D remains ambiguous. CDR1 is PRHDT and CDR2 is FYEKMQ in the germline V gene (reference sequence). This CDR3 is 14 amino acids long. V was clipped by 4 bases and J by 1 base, with 9 bases between them. The CDR3 DNA reads as TGTGCCAGCAGCTCGATACAGCGCACAGATACGCAGTATTTT. It yields the protein CASSSIQRTDTQYF. The full variable domain, with the rest looked up from reference TRBV13 and TRBJ2-3, is AAGVIQSPRHLIKEKRETATLKCYPIPRHDTVYWYQQGPGQDPQFLISFYEKMQSDKGSIPDRFSAQQFSDYHSELNMSSLELGDSALYFCASSSIQRTDTQYFGPGTRLTVL.

The rearrangement uses TRBV12-3 or TRBV12-4 and TRBJ1-2; D unclear. The V and J ends lost 4 bases and 5 bases respectively, with 5 bases between them. The length of the CDR3 is 11 residues. The CDR3 DNA reads TGTGCCAGCAGTTCCTTTTATGGCTACACCTTC. Protein sequence: CASSSFYGYTF.

This clonotype was counted between two and nine times. This chain links TRBV11-2 with TRBJ2-3; 9 bases line up with TRBD2. There are 17 residues in the CDR3. Germline V CDR1 and CDR2: SGHAT, FQNNGV. The J segment lost 4 bases and the V segment lost 6 bases, leaving 14 bases of the junction unmatched. The CDR3 DNA reads TGTGCCAGCAGACGTGGGGACCTAGCGGGACGATCAGATACGCAGTATTTT. Translation gives CASRRGDLAGRSDTQYF.

This clonotype turned up a few times. This chain joins TRBV29-1 and TRBJ2-2; 9 bases align to TRBD1. Germline-derived CDR1 and CDR2 are SQVTM and ANQGSEA. This CDR3 has 15 amino acids. V was pared by 6 bases and J by 3 bases, with 8 bases of the junction left unmatched. The CDR3 sequence is CSVRRDRAYTGELFF. The DNA for the CDR3 is TGCAGCGTCCGCCGGGACAGGGCTTACACCGGGGAGCTGTTTTTT.

The rearrangement uses TRBV14 and TRBJ2-1; TRBD2 agrees at 11 bases. Germline CDR1 is SGHDN and CDR2 is FVKESK. V was pared by 5 bases and J by 7 bases, with 10 bases of the junction left unmatched. The CDR3 length is 16 residues. In DNA, the CDR3 is TGTGCCAGCAGCAGGGTAGCGGGAGGGCCGCGGAATGAGCAGTTCTTC. Its protein product is CASSRVAGGPRNEQFF.